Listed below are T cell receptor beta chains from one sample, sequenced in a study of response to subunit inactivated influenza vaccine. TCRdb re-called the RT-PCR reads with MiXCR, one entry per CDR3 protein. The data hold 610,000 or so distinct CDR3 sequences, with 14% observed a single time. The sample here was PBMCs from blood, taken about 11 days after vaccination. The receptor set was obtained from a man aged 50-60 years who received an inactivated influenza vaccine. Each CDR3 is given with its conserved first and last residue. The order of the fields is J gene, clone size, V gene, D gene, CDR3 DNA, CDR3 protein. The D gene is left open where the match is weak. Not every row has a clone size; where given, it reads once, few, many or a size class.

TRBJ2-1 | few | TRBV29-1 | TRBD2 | TGCAGCGTTGATTATGTTGCTAGCGGGAGGTACAATGAGCAGTTCTTC | CSVDYVASGRYNEQFF
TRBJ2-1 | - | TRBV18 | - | TGTGCCAGCTCACCCTACCTCCGGGGAAAGGACTACAATGAGCAGTTCTTC | CASSPYLRGKDYNEQFF
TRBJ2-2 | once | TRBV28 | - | TGTGCCAGCAGTTTGTCCGGGTACAACACCGGGGAGCTGTTTTTT | CASSLSGYNTGELFF
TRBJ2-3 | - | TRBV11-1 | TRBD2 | TGTGCCAGCAGCTTAGCGGGGACTAGCGGAGCTAGCACAGATACGCAGTATTTT | CASSLAGTSGASTDTQYF
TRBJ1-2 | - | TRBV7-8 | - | TGTGCCAGCAGCCTCAGGGGTATTAGCTATGGCTACACCTTC | CASSLRGISYGYTF
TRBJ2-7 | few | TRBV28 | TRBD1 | TGTGCCAGCAGTCCCGGACAGGGGATAGGCTACGAGCAGTACTTC | CASSPGQGIGYEQYF
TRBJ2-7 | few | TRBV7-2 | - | TGTGCCAGCAGCTTAGTCGGGATGAAAACCTACGAGCAGTACTTC | CASSLVGMKTYEQYF
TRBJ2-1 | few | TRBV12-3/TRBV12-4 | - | TGTGCCAGCAGTTTCAAGAGCTCCTACAATGAGCAGTTCTTC | CASSFKSSYNEQFF
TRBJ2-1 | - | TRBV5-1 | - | TGCGCCAGCAGGAGACTAGAGTACGATGAGCAGTTCTTC | CASRRLEYDEQFF
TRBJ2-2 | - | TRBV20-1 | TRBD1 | TGCAGTGCTAAGGACAGGGGTTTGTACACCGGGGAGCTGTTTTTT | CSAKDRGLYTGELFF
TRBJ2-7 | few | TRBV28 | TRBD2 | TGTGCCAGCAGTTTCCCTCCTAGCGGGACGTACCACGAGCAGTACTTC | CASSFPPSGTYHEQYF
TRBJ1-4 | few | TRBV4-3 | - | TGCGCCAGCAGCCAAGAACTCAGGACTAGGCCAACTAATGAAAAACTGTTTTTT | CASSQELRTRPTNEKLFF
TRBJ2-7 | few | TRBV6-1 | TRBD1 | TGTGCCAGCAGGACAACAGGGGGCCCGTCCTACGAGCAGTACTTC | CASRTTGGPSYEQYF
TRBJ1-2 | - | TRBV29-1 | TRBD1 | TGCAGCGTAGGGACAGGGGGCCTAGGAGGCTACACCTTC | CSVGTGGLGGYTF
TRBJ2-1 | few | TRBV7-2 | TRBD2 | TGTGCCAGCAGCTTAGCGTTGGGTAGCGGGAGTTACAATGAGCAGTTCTTC | CASSLALGSGSYNEQFF
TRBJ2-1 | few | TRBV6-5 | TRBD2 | TGTGCCAGCAGTTACTCCGGGACTAGCTCCTACAATGAGCAGTTCTTC | CASSYSGTSSYNEQFF
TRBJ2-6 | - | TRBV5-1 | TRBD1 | TGCGCCAGCAGCTTGACAGGGGACGGTGGGGCCAACGTCCTGACTTTC | CASSLTGDGGANVLTF
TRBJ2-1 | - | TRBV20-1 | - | TGCAGTGCTGGGGACCCGCACAATGAGCAGTTCTTC | CSAGDPHNEQFF
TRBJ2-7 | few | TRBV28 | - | TGTGCCAGCAGCAAAAGGGGGATCTACGAGCAGTACTTC | CASSKRGIYEQYF
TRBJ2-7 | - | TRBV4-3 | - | TGCGCCAGCAGCTCAAACGGACGGGGCGAAGGGGAGCAGTACTTC | CASSSNGRGEGEQYF
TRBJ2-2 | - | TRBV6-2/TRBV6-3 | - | TGTGCCAGCAGCACCCAAATCCACACCGGGGAGCTGTTTTTT | CASSTQIHTGELFF
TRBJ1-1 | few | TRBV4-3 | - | TGCGCCAGCAGCCAAGATAATGCTCGGGGGCCTGAAGCTTTCTTT | CASSQDNARGPEAFF
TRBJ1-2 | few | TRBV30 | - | TGTGCCTGGAGTAAGGGGCTCAACTATGGCTACACCTTC | CAWSKGLNYGYTF
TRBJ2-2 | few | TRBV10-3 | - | TGTGCCATCAATCATCAGGGAACCGGGGAGCTGTTTTTT | CAINHQGTGELFF
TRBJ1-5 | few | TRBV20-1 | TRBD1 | TGCAGTGCTAGAGAAGGGGGCTGGGGCAATCAGCCCCAGCATTTT | CSAREGGWGNQPQHF
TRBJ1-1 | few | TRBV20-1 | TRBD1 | TGCAGTGCTACCCAACCACAGGGGGACACTGAAGCTTTCTTT | CSATQPQGDTEAFF
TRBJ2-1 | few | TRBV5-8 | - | TGTGCCAGCAGCTTAGGTAGCTTC | CASSLGSF
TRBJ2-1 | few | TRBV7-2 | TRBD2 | TGTGCCAGCAGCTTAGCGGGTAGCGGGAACCACAATGAGCAGTTCTTC | CASSLAGSGNHNEQFF
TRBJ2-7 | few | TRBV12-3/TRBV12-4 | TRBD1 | TGTGCCAGCAGTACCGACAGGGCGCACGAGCAGTACTTC | CASSTDRAHEQYF
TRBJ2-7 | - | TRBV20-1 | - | TGCAGTGCCGCGCAGGGGTTGAACAGGGCCCCTTACCCTTACGAGCAGTACTTC | CSAAQGLNRAPYPYEQYF
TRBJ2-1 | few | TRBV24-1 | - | TGTGCCACCAGCCCGGGACATCTATCCTACAATGAGCAGTTCTTC | CATSPGHLSYNEQFF
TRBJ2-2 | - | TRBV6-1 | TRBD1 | TGTGCCAGCACCAGGGGGCCTGGAAACACCGGGGAGCTGTTTTTT | CASTRGPGNTGELFF
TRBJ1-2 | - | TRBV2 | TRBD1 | TGTGCCAGCAGTACAGGGGTTCGGAGTGGCTACACCTTC | CASSTGVRSGYTF
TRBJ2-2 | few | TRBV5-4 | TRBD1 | TGTGCCAGCAGCCCCTGGACAGGGGGAACCGGGGAGCTGTTTTTT | CASSPWTGGTGELFF
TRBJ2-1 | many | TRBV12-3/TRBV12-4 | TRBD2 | TGTGCCAGCATCCTTAGCGGGGGGCCGTACAATGAGCAGTTCTTC | CASILSGGPYNEQFF
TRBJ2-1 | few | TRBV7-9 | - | TGTGCCAGCAGCTTCATCACGTACGCGGGTTCCTACAATGAGCAGTTCTTC | CASSFITYAGSYNEQFF
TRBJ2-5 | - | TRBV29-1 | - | TGCAGCGTCGGGACGGTTGTTCTAGAGACCCAGTACTTC | CSVGTVVLETQYF
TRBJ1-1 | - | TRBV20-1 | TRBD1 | TGCAGTGCTAGGCCCAGGGGGCCGTTGAACACTGAAGCTTTCTTT | CSARPRGPLNTEAFF
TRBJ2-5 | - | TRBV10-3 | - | TGTGCCAGCAAGGCCCAGGAGGAGACCCAGTACTTC | CASKAQEETQYF
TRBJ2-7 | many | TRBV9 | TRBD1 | TGTGCCAGCAGCGTAGGACCCGACAGGGCCTACGAGCAGTACTTC | CASSVGPDRAYEQYF
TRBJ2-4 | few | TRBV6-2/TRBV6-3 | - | TGTGCCAGCGGGATGGGGAACGCGGGGATTCAGTACTTC | CASGMGNAGIQYF
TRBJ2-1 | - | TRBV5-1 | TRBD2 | TGCGCCAGCAGCTCCGCCGGACTAGCGGGAGAATCCTACAATGAGCAGTTCTTC | CASSSAGLAGESYNEQFF
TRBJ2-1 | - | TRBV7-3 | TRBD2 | TGTGCCAGCAGCTTCCAACCGGGACTAGCGGGATACAATGAGCAGTTCTTC | CASSFQPGLAGYNEQFF
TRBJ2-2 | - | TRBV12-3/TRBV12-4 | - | TGTGCCAGCAGTAAGGGCGGCAGCACCGGGGAGCTGTTTTTT | CASSKGGSTGELFF
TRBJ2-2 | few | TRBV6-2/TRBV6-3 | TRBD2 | TGTGCCAGCAGTTACACTAGCGGGAGGACCAACACCGGGGAGCTGTTTTTT | CASSYTSGRTNTGELFF
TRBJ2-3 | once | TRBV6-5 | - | TGTGCCAGCAGTTACTCGGGGAGACACACAGATACGCAGTATTTT | CASSYSGRHTDTQYF
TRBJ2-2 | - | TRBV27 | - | TGTGCCAGCAGCCGACTCGTCACTGGGGAGCTGTTTTTT | CASSRLVTGELFF
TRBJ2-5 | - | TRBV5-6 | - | TGTGCCAGCAGATCGTTCCGGCTTAGGGAGACCCAGTACTTC | CASRSFRLRETQYF
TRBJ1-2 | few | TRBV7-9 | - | TGTGCCAGCAGCCCCTCGGGAGGGCTCTATGGCTACACCTTC | CASSPSGGLYGYTF
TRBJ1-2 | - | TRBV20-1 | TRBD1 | TGCAGTGCTCTTGGGACAGGCTATGGCTACACCTTC | CSALGTGYGYTF